The sequence of this T cell receptor (beta chain) was determined in a study of tumor-infiltrating lymphocytes in localized non-small cell lung cancer. Germline V gene lookup returns CDR1 SGHVS and CDR2 FNYEAQ. The CDR3 sequence is 15 residues long. V dropped 1 base and J dropped 6 bases, with 14 bases sitting between them. Produced via immunoSEQ multiplex PCR; TCRdb's table is partial and in-frame only. The sample contains approximately 9,600 clones, roughly 80% of which appear only once. Notes on the study in general: TCR sequencing covered a subset of patients with enough tissue. Immunotypes IM1 and IM2 had similar TCR-derived T-cell fractions.

With regard to this clone: What it binds is not known.

The sample consisted of uninvolved lung tissue not adjacent to the tumor. The chain has TRBV7-6 and TRBJ2-3, with D possibly matching TRBD2 (7 bases). This receptor was obtained from a human donor with non-small cell lung cancer. For the CDR3, the DNA is TGTGCCAGCAGCTTAGTGGGCGGGGGCGTCGATACGCAGTATTTT. Its translation is CASSLVGGGVDTQYF.